Reported below is one TCR beta chain. The data stem from a study of blood T cell repertoires in COVID-19. Across the study: Samples of COVID-19 (acute and convalescent) were obtained from the United States, Italy and Spain.

CDR1 and CDR2 (germline): LGHNA, YNFKEQ. This CDR3 region has 16 residues. After removal of 1 base from V and 7 bases from J, the junction contained 8 bases not matched to a gene. In the source study's methods: Estimates of nucleated cell counts were drawn from the amplification of reference gene primers. Measured with immunoSEQ multiplex PCR; TCRdb has only the in-frame clones, and not every one. Clone size and the V and J calls come from that table; the DNA yielded D and trimming. The sample holds tens of thousands of clones, roughly four fifths seen once. Sequencing was done on a sample of peripheral blood. The source is a human donor in a cohort sampled during active COVID-19. The V and J genes are TRBV4-2 and TRBJ2-2, with 8 bases aligning to TRBD2. CDR3: CASSQADRGGYGELFF. The CDR3 bases are TGTGCCAGCAGCCAAGCAGATCGGGGGGGATACGGGGAGCTGTTTTTT.